Each of the 13 T cell receptor beta chains below was sequenced from the same sample in a study of cytomegalovirus exposure and HLA in healthy donors. The study ran its PCR with 60 Vbeta and 13 Jbeta primers. TCRdb keeps only in-frame clones here, not all; method: immunoSEQ multiplex PCR. The sample lists 130,000 or so clones, approximately 82% seen once, with about 1.6% in the top ten. The sequenced sample consisted of PBMCs. The source is a man aged 40-50 years in good health and CMV-seronegative.

This rearrangement joins TRBV15 to TRBJ2-7, with 10 bases identical to TRBD1. The CDR3 consists of 17 residues. Germline CDR1 reads LNHNV; CDR2 reads YYDKDF (reference sequence). The V and J ends lost 4 bases and 6 bases, in that order; junction bases with no gene match: 15. CDR3 sequence reads: CATSTYPGTGEFFEQYF. The CDR3 DNA is TGTGCCACCAGCACCTACCCCGGGACAGGGGAGTTCTTCGAGCAGTACTTC.

In its sample, this clone was seen once. The V call is TRBV4-3, the J call TRBJ1-3, with a weak D call TRBD1 (5 bases). The CDR3 is made up of 15 amino acids. Germline loops: CDR1 LGHNA, CDR2 YSLEER. Trimming removed 2 bases from V and 8 bases from J, with 16 bases in between. For the CDR3, the DNA is TGCGCCAGCAGCCAAACGGGACTCCAAGGAGACACCATATATTTT. Translated, it gives CASSQTGLQGDTIYF.

This chain joins TRBV5-1 and TRBJ1-1; D remains unclear. Germline V gene lookup returns CDR1 SGHRS and CDR2 YFSETQ. The CDR3 is 13 amino acids. This CDR3 is CARNHRELCEAFF. In DNA, the CDR3 is TGCGCTAGAAACCACCGGGAACTATGTGAAGCTTTCTTT. Drawing the rest from reference TRBV5-1 and TRBJ1-1, the complete variable domain is KAGVTQTPRYLIKTRGQQVTLSCSPISGHRSVSWYQQTPGQGLQFLFEYFSETQRNKGNFPGRFSGRQFSNSRSEMNVSTLELGDSALYLCARNHRELCEAFFGQGTRLTVV.

The chain uses TRBV6-6 and TRBJ1-2; a possible D gene is TRBD1 (5 bases). Germline CDR1 and CDR2: MNHNY and SVGAGI (reference sequence). The ends were cut back, 7 bases at V and 8 bases at J, with 14 bases in the middle. The CDR3 spans 12 residues. The CDR3 nucleotides are TGTGCCAGCAACGGGGGATCTTGGGGCTACACCTTC. Translating it yields CASNGGSWGYTF.

The chain recombines TRBV4-1 with TRBJ2-7, with a tentative D call TRBD1 (6 bases). This CDR3 comprises 13 residues. Germline CDR1 MGHRA, CDR2 YSYEKL. With 0 bases removed from V and 8 bases from J, the gap between germline ends came to 11 bases. As DNA, the CDR3 is TGCGCCAGCAGCCAAGATTGGCAGGGGAAGCAGTACTTC. Protein sequence: CASSQDWQGKQYF.

The gene calls are TRBV4-1 and TRBJ2-7; 11 bases are shared with TRBD1. Germline-derived CDR1 and CDR2 are MGHRA and YSYEKL. V was clipped by 1 base and J by 2 bases; unmatched bases: 1. This CDR3 is built from 15 residues. In nucleotides, the CDR3 is TGCGCCAGCAGCCAAGGGACAGGGGGCACCTACGAGCAGTACTTC. Residues: CASSQGTGGTYEQYF.

V and J are TRBV7-9 and TRBJ1-5; D might be TRBD1 (6 bases). The V end was cut by 3 bases, the J end by 0 bases, with 9 bases between. Germline V gene lookup returns CDR1 SEHNR and CDR2 FQNEAQ (reference sequence). CDR3 length: 15 amino acids. This chain's CDR3 is CASSFAGDSNQPQHF. The CDR3 DNA follows: TGTGCCAGCAGCTTTGCAGGGGATAGCAATCAGCCCCAGCATTTT.

The chain carries TRBV18 and TRBJ1-1; no clear D. Germline CDR1 reads KGHSH; CDR2 reads LQKENI. V was clipped by 3 bases and J by 0 bases, with 11 bases between them. CDR3 length: 15 residues. The CDR3 region has the DNA TGTGCCAGCTCACCGCGAGAGGCAGTGAACACTGAAGCTTTCTTT. It is translated as CASSPREAVNTEAFF.

This sequence joins TRBV5-1 and TRBJ1-1, with 8 positions matching TRBD1. The V and J ends lost 4 bases and 3 bases, in that order; junction bases with no gene match: 11. In germline, CDR1 is SGHRS, CDR2 YFSETQ. This CDR3 spans 16 amino acids. The CDR3 DNA is TGCGCCAGCAGCCACGGACAGGGAAGTGTTTACACTGAAGCTTTCTTT. Amino acid sequence: CASSHGQGSVYTEAFF.

The DNA of the CDR3 is TGCGCCAGCAGCCAAGCGGTGGGAGTAGCGGGGGGTCCTTCCTCCTACGAGCAGTACTTC. It specifies CASSQAVGVAGGPSSYEQYF. The chain links TRBV4-3 to TRBJ2-7, with 10 positions matching TRBD2. The CDR3 covers 20 residues. J gave up 0 bases and V 1 base, and 15 bases lay outside the gene matches. Germline V lookup: CDR1 LGHNA, CDR2 YSLEER.

The rearrangement uses TRBV5-4 and TRBJ2-7, with 7 bases lining up with TRBD1. The V and J ends lost 3 bases and 1 base, in that order; junction bases with no gene match: 7. The CDR3 has 15 amino acids. The germline V gene has CDR1 SGHNT and CDR2 YYREEE (reference sequence). CDR3 sequence: CASSSTTGRSYEQYF. DNA of the CDR3: TGTGCCAGCAGCTCCACGACAGGGCGATCCTACGAGCAGTACTTC.

This chain uses TRBV30 with TRBJ2-5, with D maybe TRBD1 (6 bases). The V gene lost 1 base and the J gene lost 3 bases, with 6 bases spanning the gap. CDR3 length: 12 residues. From germline, CDR1 is GTSNPN and CDR2 SVGIG (reference sequence). DNA for the CDR3: TGTGCCTGGAGTGGGACAGAAGAGACCCAGTACTTC. This encodes CAWSGTEETQYF.

The J gene is TRBJ1-6, the V gene TRBV18; TRBD1 matches 9 bases. Per the germline V gene, CDR1 is KGHSH and CDR2 is LQKENI. V lost 3 bases to trimming and J lost 9 bases; unmatched junction nucleotides: 6. This CDR3 has 15 residues. The CDR3 nucleotides are TGTGCCAGCTCACCGGTAACAGGGGGCTCTTCACCCCTCCACTTT. Residues: CASSPVTGGSSPLHF.